This T cell receptor (beta chain) was recorded in a study of T cell repertoires in cytomegalovirus infection. About the research overall: Public TCR beta signatures provided an indication of both CMV infection and a matching HLA type. Findings and caveats of the study: HLA-C-restricted CMV clonotypes gave the most frequent clonotype in two of eight donors. Totalled public TCR beta family frequency picked out people who carried CMV plus the relevant HLA.

A note on this clonotype: The target antigen is unknown.

A single record per CDR3 protein comes from TCRdb applying MiXCR to the reads. The sample consists of about 130,000 distinct CDR3 sequences, roughly a quarter of them appearing once. The specimen sequenced was PBMCs, sequenced either directly or after in vitro stimulation (not recorded which). This receptor was identified in a human donor in good health (CMV status not recorded). Some clones in this sample may be carry-over from other donors' samples.

The CDR3 reads CASSASGSSNEQYV. For the CDR3, the DNA is TGTGCCAGCAGTGCTAGCGGGAGTTCCAACGAGCAGTACGTC. J is TRBJ2-7 and V is TRBV6-1; TRBD2 agrees at 10 bases. The CDR3 runs to 14 residues. Germline V gene data show CDR1 as MNHNS and CDR2 as SASEGT. V shed 4 bases, J shed 5 bases, and the junction held 5 bases outside the gene matches.